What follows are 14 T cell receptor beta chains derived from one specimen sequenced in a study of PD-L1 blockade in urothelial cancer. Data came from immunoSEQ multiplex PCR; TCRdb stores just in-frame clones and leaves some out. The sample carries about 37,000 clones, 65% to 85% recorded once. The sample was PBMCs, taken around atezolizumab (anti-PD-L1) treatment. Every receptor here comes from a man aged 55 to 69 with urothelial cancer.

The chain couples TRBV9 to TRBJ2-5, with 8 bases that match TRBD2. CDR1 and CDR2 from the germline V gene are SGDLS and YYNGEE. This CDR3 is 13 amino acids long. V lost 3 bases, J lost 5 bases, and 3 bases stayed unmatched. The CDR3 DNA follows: TGTGCCAGCAGCGCGGGAGGGGGGGAGACCCAGTACTTC. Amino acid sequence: CASSAGGGETQYF.

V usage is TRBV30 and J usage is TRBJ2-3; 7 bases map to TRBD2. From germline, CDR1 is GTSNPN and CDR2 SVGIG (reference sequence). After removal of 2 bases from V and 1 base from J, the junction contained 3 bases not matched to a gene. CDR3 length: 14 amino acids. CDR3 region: CAWSRLAGTDTQYF. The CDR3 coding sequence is TGTGCCTGGAGTCGGCTAGCGGGCACAGATACGCAGTATTTT. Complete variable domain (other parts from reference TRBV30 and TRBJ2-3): SQTIHQWPATLVQPVGSPLSLECTVEGTSNPNLYWYRQAAGRGLQLLFYSVGIGQISSEVPQNLSASRPQDRQFILSSKKLLLSDSGFYLCAWSRLAGTDTQYFGPGTRLTVL.

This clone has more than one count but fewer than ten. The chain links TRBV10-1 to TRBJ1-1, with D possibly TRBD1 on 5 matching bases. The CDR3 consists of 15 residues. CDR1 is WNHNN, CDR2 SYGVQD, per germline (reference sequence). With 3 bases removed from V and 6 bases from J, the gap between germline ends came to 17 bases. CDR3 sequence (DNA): TGCGCCAGCAGTGATGCCGGGACCAGCGGGTCTGAAGCTTTCTTT. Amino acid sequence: CASSDAGTSGSEAFF.

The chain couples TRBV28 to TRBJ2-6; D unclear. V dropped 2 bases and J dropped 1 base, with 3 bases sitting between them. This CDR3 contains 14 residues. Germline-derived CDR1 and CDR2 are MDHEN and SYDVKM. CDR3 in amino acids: CASSLTSGANVLTF. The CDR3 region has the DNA TGTGCCAGCAGTTTAACATCTGGGGCCAACGTCCTGACTTTC.

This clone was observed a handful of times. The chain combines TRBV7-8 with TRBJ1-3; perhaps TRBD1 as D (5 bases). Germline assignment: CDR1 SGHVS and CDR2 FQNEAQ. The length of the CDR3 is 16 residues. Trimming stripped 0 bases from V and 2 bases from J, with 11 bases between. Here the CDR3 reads CASSLAGPGTGNTIYF. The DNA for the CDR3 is TGTGCCAGCAGCTTAGCGGGCCCAGGGACTGGAAACACCATATATTTT.

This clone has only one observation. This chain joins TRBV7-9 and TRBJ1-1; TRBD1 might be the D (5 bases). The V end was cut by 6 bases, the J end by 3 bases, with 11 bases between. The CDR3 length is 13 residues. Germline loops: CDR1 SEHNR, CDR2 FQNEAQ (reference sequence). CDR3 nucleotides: TGTGCCAGCAGATCGACAGAGGACACTGAAGCTTTCTTT. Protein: CASRSTEDTEAFF.

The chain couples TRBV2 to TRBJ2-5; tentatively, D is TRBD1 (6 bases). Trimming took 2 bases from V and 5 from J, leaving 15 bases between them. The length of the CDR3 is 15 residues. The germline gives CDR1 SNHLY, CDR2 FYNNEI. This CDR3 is CASSEPGQPGETQYF. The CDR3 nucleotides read TGTGCCAGCAGTGAACCGGGACAACCGGGGGAGACCCAGTACTTC.

CDR3 loop: CASSDSRQEKLFF. DNA of the CDR3: TGTGCCAGCAGTGACTCTCGTCAGGAAAAACTGTTTTTT. The chain recombines TRBV6-4 with TRBJ1-4; no firm D call. In germline, CDR1 is MRHNA, CDR2 SNTAGT. The CDR3 spans 13 residues. The ends were cut back, 0 bases at V and 8 bases at J, with 7 bases in the middle.

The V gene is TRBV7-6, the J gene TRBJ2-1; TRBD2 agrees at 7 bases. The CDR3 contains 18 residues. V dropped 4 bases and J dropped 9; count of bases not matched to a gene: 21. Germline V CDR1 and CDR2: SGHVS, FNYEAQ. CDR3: CASSSRELDWGGTFEQFF. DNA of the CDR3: TGTGCCAGCAGCTCTAGAGAACTAGATTGGGGGGGTACATTTGAGCAGTTCTTC.

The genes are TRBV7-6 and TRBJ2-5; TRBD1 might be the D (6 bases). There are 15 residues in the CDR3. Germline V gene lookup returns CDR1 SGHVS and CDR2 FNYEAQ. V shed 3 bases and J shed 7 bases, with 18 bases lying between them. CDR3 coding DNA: TGTGCCAGCAGCTTGGGGACAACGGGTAGTACGACCCAGTACTTC. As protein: CASSLGTTGSTTQYF.

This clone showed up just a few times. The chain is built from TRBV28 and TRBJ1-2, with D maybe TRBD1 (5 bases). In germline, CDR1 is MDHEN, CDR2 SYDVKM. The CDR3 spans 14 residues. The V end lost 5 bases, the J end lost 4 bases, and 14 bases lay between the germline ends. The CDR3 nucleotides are TGTGCCAGCAGTGGGGGAGGACGGACCTATGGCTACACCTTC. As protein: CASSGGGRTYGYTF.

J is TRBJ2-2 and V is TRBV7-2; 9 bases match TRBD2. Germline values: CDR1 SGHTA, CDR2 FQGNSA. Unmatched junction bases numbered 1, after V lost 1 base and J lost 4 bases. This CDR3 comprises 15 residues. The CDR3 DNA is TGTGCCAGCAGCTTAGATAGCGGGGGCACCGGGGAGCTGTTTTTT. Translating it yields CASSLDSGGTGELFF.

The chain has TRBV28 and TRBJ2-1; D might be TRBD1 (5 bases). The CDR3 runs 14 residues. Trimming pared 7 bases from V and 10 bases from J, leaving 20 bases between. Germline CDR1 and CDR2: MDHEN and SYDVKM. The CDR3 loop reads CASTPLTRSGEQFF. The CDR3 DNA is TGTGCCAGCACTCCCCTGACCCGGTCAGGGGAGCAGTTCTTC.

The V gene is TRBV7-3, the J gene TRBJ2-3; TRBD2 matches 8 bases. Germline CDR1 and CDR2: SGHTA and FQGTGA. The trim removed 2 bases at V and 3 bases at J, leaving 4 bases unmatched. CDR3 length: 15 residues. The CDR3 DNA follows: TGTGCCAGCAGCTTAGGGAGCGGGGGTACAGATACGCAGTATTTT. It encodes CASSLGSGGTDTQYF.